A single sample is the source of the 6 T cell receptor beta chains below, sequenced in a study of T-cell reconstitution after alpha-beta-depleted transplantation in children. A library of TCRbeta sequences, prepared with unique molecular identifiers, was generated. TCRdb re-analysed the PCR reads in MiXCR, keeping a single row per CDR3 protein. Of about 610,000 distinct CDR3 sequences in the sample, 10% to 13% were seen once. Sequencing was performed on PBMCs from the stem cell graft donor, taken from the stem cell graft. The receptors were sampled from a human donor who donated a stem cell graft to a child with acute myeloid leukemia.

There are a few counts of this clonotype. V gene TRBV12-3 or TRBV12-4 combines with J gene TRBJ2-1; 10 bases match TRBD2. V was pared by 7 bases and J by 0 bases, with 6 bases of the junction left unmatched. This CDR3 spans 16 amino acids. The CDR3 is CASIPGLAASYNEQFF. The DNA for the CDR3 is TGTGCCAGCATTCCCGGACTAGCGGCCTCCTACAATGAGCAGTTCTTC.

The chain recombines TRBV6-5 with TRBJ1-2, with 7 bases matching TRBD1. CDR3 length equals 17 residues. Per germline, CDR1 MNHEY and CDR2 SVGAGI. J gave up 0 bases and V 5 bases, and 12 bases lay outside the gene matches. The CDR3 region is CASSLPFQDRANYGYTF. CDR3 bases: TGTGCCAGCAGTCTACCCTTCCAAGACAGGGCTAACTATGGCTACACCTTC.

This clonotype was seen only a few times. The chain combines TRBV24-1 with TRBJ2-3; the match to TRBD1 covers 7 bases. J was trimmed by 0 bases and V by 5 bases; bases with no gene match: 13. Germline-derived CDR1 and CDR2 are KGHDR and SFDVKD. The CDR3 covers 18 residues. The CDR3 DNA follows: TGTGCCACCAGTGTCATACAGGGGAAGGGGGCTAGCACAGATACGCAGTATTTT. Translating gives CATSVIQGKGASTDTQYF.

This clonotype was seen ten or more times. The V call is TRBV12-5, the J call TRBJ2-3; 10 positions agree with TRBD1. The germline V gene encodes CDR1 LGHNT and CDR2 FRNRAP. The CDR3 has 15 residues. V lost 3 bases, J lost 4 bases, and 4 bases stayed unmatched. The CDR3 is CASGFPGQGPDTQYF. The CDR3 DNA sequence: TGTGCTAGTGGTTTCCCGGGACAGGGGCCAGATACGCAGTATTTT.

This rearrangement joins TRBV3-1 to TRBJ2-1; possible D gene TRBD1, 6 bases. Per germline, CDR1 LGHDT and CDR2 YNNKEL (reference sequence). The length of the CDR3 is 14 residues. The germline V and J ends were trimmed by 1 base and 8 bases, with 12 bases remaining between them. Written as DNA, the CDR3 is TGTGCCAGCAGCCAAGCAGGACAGTTCTATGAGCAGTTCTTC. Translating gives CASSQAGQFYEQFF.

This clonotype was seen only a few times. The gene calls are TRBV29-1 and TRBJ2-2, with D maybe TRBD1 (6 bases). V lost 4 bases to trimming and J lost 5 bases, with 11 bases between them. The germline gives CDR1 SQVTM, CDR2 ANQGSEA. CDR3 length equals 13 residues. The CDR3 DNA reads TGCAGCGTTGGACCCACAGGGACCGGGGAGCTGTTTTTT. Its protein is CSVGPTGTGELFF.